This entry concerns a single TCR beta chain. Within the sample, other DNA sequences also encode this same CDR3. The data originate from a study of blood T cell repertoires in COVID-19. Profiled with immunoSEQ multiplex PCR; TCRdb holds only in-frame clones, not every one. The sample records 130,000 or so clones, roughly 86% being singletons. The CDR3 extends over 14 amino acids. Trimming removed 2 bases from V and 3 bases from J; junction bases left unmatched: 3. CDR1 is MNHNS, CDR2 SASEGT, per germline. Sequencing input: peripheral blood. This receptor was obtained from a woman aged 70 to 79 with COVID-19, enrolled during active disease. The chain joins TRBV6-1 to TRBJ1-2; 7 bases align to TRBD1. CDR3 protein: CASSESGQYYGYTF. The DNA of the CDR3 is TGTGCCAGCAGTGAATCGGGACAGTACTATGGCTACACCTTC.